The next 16 T cell receptor beta chains were all read from a single sample in a study of T-cell memory formation after mild COVID-19. TCRdb ran MiXCR on the 5' RACE reads and lists one entry per CDR3 protein. The table records around 340,000 distinct CDR3 sequences, around an eighth of them present only once. The sequencing sample was made of PBMCs or a T cell subset sorted from them (not recorded which). The receptor set was obtained from a man aged 18 to 29 who had mild COVID-19 (a few samples of this study predate the infection). Cell type and time point are not known.

The rearrangement joins TRBV7-9 to TRBJ1-3; D ambiguous. Between the trimmed V and J ends, which lost 4 bases and 1 base, there was a span of 8 bases. Germline V gene sequence: CDR1 SEHNR, CDR2 FQNEAQ (reference sequence). The CDR3 length is 14 residues. The CDR3 DNA reads TGTGCCAGCAGCTCCAATCTATCTGGAAACACCATATATTTT. Amino acids: CASSSNLSGNTIYF.

The chain uses TRBV24-1 and TRBJ1-5, with TRBD1 matching over 7 bases. The trim removed 3 bases at V and 5 bases at J, leaving 6 bases unmatched. The CDR3 runs to 15 residues. CDR1 KGHDR and CDR2 SFDVKD come from the germline V gene. CDR3 protein: CATSDDRVPYQPQHF. The DNA for the CDR3 is TGTGCCACCAGTGATGACAGGGTGCCCTATCAGCCCCAGCATTTT.

This clonotype appeared many times. The chain has TRBV4-2 and TRBJ2-1; 9 bases agree with TRBD2. With 0 bases clipped from V and 3 bases from J, the junction kept 0 bases outside the gene matches. The germline CDR1 and CDR2 sequences are LGHNA and YNFKEQ. The CDR3 consists of 15 residues. The CDR3 DNA sequence: TGTGCCAGCAGCCAAGAGCGGGGGGGCTACAATGAGCAGTTCTTC. It yields the protein CASSQERGGYNEQFF.

This chain joins TRBV6-1 and TRBJ1-5; D ambiguous. V was trimmed by 6 bases and J by 0 bases, leaving 18 bases between them. The length of the CDR3 is 17 residues. The V gene's germline CDR1 is MNHNS and CDR2 SASEGT. The CDR3, as DNA: TGTGCCAGCAGACCACGGAGGCCACGCCATAGCAATCAGCCCCAGCATTTT. It encodes CASRPRRPRHSNQPQHF.

This clonotype was observed at least ten times. The J gene is TRBJ2-7, the V gene TRBV5-1; D tentatively fits TRBD1 or TRBD2 (5 bases each). Germline CDR1 and CDR2: SGHRS and YFSETQ. The germline V and J ends were trimmed by 3 bases and 7 bases, with 17 bases remaining between them. The CDR3 runs 14 residues. The CDR3 is CASSSTGPPGEQYF. The CDR3 DNA is TGCGCCAGCAGCTCTACAGGCCCGCCGGGGGAGCAGTACTTC. Filled out from reference TRBV5-1 and TRBJ2-7, the complete variable domain reads KAGVTQTPRYLIKTRGQQVTLSCSPISGHRSVSWYQQTPGQGLQFLFEYFSETQRNKGNFPGRFSGRQFSNSRSEMNVSTLELGDSALYLCASSSTGPPGEQYFGPGTRLTVT.

V is TRBV27 and J is TRBJ2-1, with 14 nucleotides matching TRBD2. Germline loops: CDR1 MNHEY, CDR2 SMNVEV (reference sequence). V was pared by 0 bases and J by 15 bases, with 7 bases of the junction left unmatched. The CDR3 is made up of 15 amino acids. CDR3 sequence (DNA): TGTGCCAGCAGTTTATCGGGACTAGCGGGGGCCGGGCGGTTCTTC. Amino acid sequence: CASSLSGLAGAGRFF.

V and J are TRBV27 and TRBJ2-7; D possibly matches TRBD1 or TRBD2 (6 bases each). Germline V CDR1 and CDR2: MNHEY, SMNVEV (reference sequence). The CDR3 runs 15 residues. V lost 4 bases and J 0 bases, leaving 13 bases between the germline ends. CDR3 in DNA: TGTGCCAGCAGTTCGTGGAGGGGGGACTCCTACGAGCAGTACGTC. It translates to CASSSWRGDSYEQYV.

This clonotype was recorded many times. The J gene is TRBJ1-3, the V gene TRBV6-5; TRBD1 matches 7 bases. The germline V gene has CDR1 MNHEY and CDR2 SVGAGI. After removal of 4 bases from V and 0 bases from J, the junction contained 9 bases not matched to a gene. The CDR3 is made up of 17 amino acids. CDR3 in amino acids: CASSSYTGVTSGNTIYF. The CDR3, as DNA: TGTGCCAGCAGTTCCTATACAGGGGTGACCTCTGGAAACACCATATATTTT.

The gene calls are TRBV20-1 and TRBJ2-3, with 7 bases matching TRBD1. V trimming: 3 bases; J trimming: 2 bases; junction bases outside the gene matches: 5. The CDR3 extends over 14 amino acids. Germline values: CDR1 DFQATT, CDR2 SNEGSKA (reference sequence). CDR3 sequence (DNA): TGCAGTGCTAGTCCCGGGACAGTCACAGATACGCAGTATTTT. This encodes CSASPGTVTDTQYF.

This chain connects TRBV6-4 to TRBJ2-1; D possibly uses TRBD1 or TRBD2 (6 bases each). In germline, CDR1 is MRHNA, CDR2 SNTAGT. V was trimmed by 0 bases and J by 8 bases, leaving 14 bases between them. This CDR3 is built from 15 residues. CDR3 DNA sequence: TGTGCCAGCAGTGACTCCTTTATCGGGGGCCATGAGCAGTTCTTC. This encodes CASSDSFIGGHEQFF.

The chain links TRBV7-9 to TRBJ1-5; tentatively, D is TRBD1 (5 bases). From germline, CDR1 is SEHNR and CDR2 FQNEAQ (reference sequence). V was clipped by 1 base and J by 5 bases, with 12 bases between them. This CDR3 comprises 15 residues. CDR3 bases: TGTGCCAGCAGCTTAGGGGGTGGGGCGGATCAGCCCCAGCATTTT. It is translated as CASSLGGGADQPQHF.

The chain recombines TRBV5-6 with TRBJ2-5; tentative D call: TRBD1 (6 bases). V dropped 4 bases and J dropped 2 bases, with 12 bases sitting between them. Germline V gives CDR1 SGHDT, CDR2 YYEEEE. The CDR3 covers 14 residues. The CDR3 bases are TGTGCCAGCAGCGCGAGGGGGACACAAGAGACCCAGTACTTC. It specifies CASSARGTQETQYF.

This chain joins TRBV7-6 and TRBJ1-5, with D possibly TRBD1 on 6 matching bases. Trimming removed 1 base at V and 6 bases at J, with 13 bases between. Germline CDR1 and CDR2: SGHVS and FNYEAQ. This CDR3 has 15 residues. The CDR3 DNA follows: TGTGCCAGCAGCTTAGGAATGGGGGGGCTTCAGCCCCAGCATTTT. The encoded protein is CASSLGMGGLQPQHF.

This clonotype was recorded a few times. V gene TRBV28 combines with J gene TRBJ1-1; D call uncertain. Germline V gives CDR1 MDHEN, CDR2 SYDVKM. V shed 2 bases and J shed 3 bases, with 7 bases lying between them. The CDR3 runs to 13 residues. CDR3 coding DNA: TGTGCCAGCAGTTTAGGGAAGTACACTGAAGCTTTCTTT. Protein sequence: CASSLGKYTEAFF.

This clonotype was counted only a few times. The V and J genes are TRBV20-1 and TRBJ2-1; 8 nucleotides line up with TRBD2. Germline-derived CDR1 and CDR2 are DFQATT and SNEGSKA (reference sequence). The CDR3 length is 14 residues. Unmatched junction bases numbered 5, after V lost 0 bases and J lost 7 bases. The CDR3 nucleotides read TGCAGTGCTAGAGACGGAGCGGGGGTGAATGAGCAGTTCTTC. It specifies CSARDGAGVNEQFF.

This chain joins TRBV11-2 and TRBJ1-1; D gene ambiguous. CDR1 SGHAT and CDR2 FQNNGV come from the germline V gene. Trimming shortened V by 8 bases and J by 0 bases, and 16 bases separated the two germline ends. The CDR3 totals 15 residues. The CDR3 nucleotides read TGTGCCAGCTACGAGGACGGACGACTGAACACTGAAGCTTTCTTT. Its protein is CASYEDGRLNTEAFF.